These 4 T cell receptor beta chains came from one sample sequenced in a study of T cell changes during pregnancy in multiple sclerosis. Using immunoSEQ multiplex PCR, the repertoire was profiled, and TCRdb retains in-frame clones only, with some absent. This sample has tens of thousands of clones, with around 90% found just once. This material consisted of peripheral blood, taken in the third trimester of pregnancy. Receptor source: a female donor in good health, enrolled as a control in a pregnancy study.

The V gene is TRBV28, the J gene TRBJ2-3, with TRBD2 matching over 10 bases. The CDR3 loop spans 15 amino acids. With 4 bases clipped from V and 6 bases from J, the junction kept 7 bases outside the gene matches. Germline values: CDR1 MDHEN, CDR2 SYDVKM. The DNA of the CDR3 is TGTGCCAGCAGTTACAGCGGGAGGGCCCTGGATACGCAGTATTTT. This translates into CASSYSGRALDTQYF.

The genes are TRBV5-6 and TRBJ1-5, with 8 bases lining up with TRBD1. The CDR3 covers 15 residues. Germline-derived CDR1 and CDR2 are SGHDT and YYEEEE. V was pared by 4 bases and J by 3 bases, with 6 bases of the junction left unmatched. CDR3 loop: CASSPKDRANQPQHF. In DNA form, the CDR3 reads TGTGCCAGCAGCCCAAAGGACAGGGCCAATCAGCCCCAGCATTTT. The full variable domain, completed using reference TRBV5-6 and TRBJ1-5, is DAGVTQSPTHLIKTRGQQVTLRCSPKSGHDTVSWYQQALGQGPQFIFQYYEEEERQRGNFPDRFSGHQFPNYSSELNVNALLLGDSALYLCASSPKDRANQPQHFGDGTRLSIL.

The chain carries TRBV10-3 and TRBJ1-2, with 9 bases that match TRBD1. The CDR3 is 14 amino acids. Per germline, CDR1 ENHRY and CDR2 SYGVKD. J was trimmed by 2 bases and V by 4 bases; bases with no gene match: 2. The CDR3 loop reads CAISADRGNYGYTF. In nucleotides, the CDR3 is TGTGCCATCAGTGCGGACAGGGGCAACTATGGCTACACCTTC.

In its sample, this clone was seen once. V gene TRBV2 combines with J gene TRBJ2-7; D may be TRBD1 (6 bases). CDR1 SNHLY and CDR2 FYNNEI come from the germline V gene. This CDR3 contains 15 residues. The V gene lost 1 base and the J gene lost 2 bases, with 12 bases spanning the gap. CDR3 bases: TGTGCCAGCAGTGAAGGCAAACAGGGCCCCTACGAGCAGTACTTC. As protein: CASSEGKQGPYEQYF.